This TCR beta chain is from a study of relationships among human T cell subsets. Study-wide findings and caveats: Regulatory and Th2 subsets had few clones over 100 reads, unlike CD8+ cytotoxic cells. Substantial CDR3 sharing among Th1, Th2 and regulatory cells suggested stochastic fate choice.

Per germline, CDR1 SQVTM and CDR2 ANQGSEA. With 4 bases removed from V and 2 bases from J, the gap between germline ends came to 19 bases. There are 16 residues in the CDR3. From mRNA, alpha and beta CDR3 regions were amplified using semiquantitative ARM-PCR. ARM-PCR used tagged nested gene-specific primers, then communal superprimers for exponential amplification. Exonuclease cleared nested primers, then first-round products were reamplified. Using its own MiXCR run on the multiplex PCR reads, TCRdb lists one record per CDR3 protein. The sample shows under 15,000 distinct CDR3 sequences, around 60% of them seen only once. Anti-CD25 beads selected CD4+CD25+ regulatory T cells from positively selected CD4+ cells. This clonotype was seen only once. The target antigen is unknown.

The sequence was obtained from a man in his forties or fifties in good health. The sample comprised Tregs sorted from blood. The V gene is TRBV29-1, the J gene TRBJ2-3; perhaps TRBD1 as D (6 bases). CDR3 DNA: TGCAGCGTTGTATCAGGGGCAAACGTTTACACAGATACGCAGTATTTT. This gives the protein CSVVSGANVYTDTQYF.